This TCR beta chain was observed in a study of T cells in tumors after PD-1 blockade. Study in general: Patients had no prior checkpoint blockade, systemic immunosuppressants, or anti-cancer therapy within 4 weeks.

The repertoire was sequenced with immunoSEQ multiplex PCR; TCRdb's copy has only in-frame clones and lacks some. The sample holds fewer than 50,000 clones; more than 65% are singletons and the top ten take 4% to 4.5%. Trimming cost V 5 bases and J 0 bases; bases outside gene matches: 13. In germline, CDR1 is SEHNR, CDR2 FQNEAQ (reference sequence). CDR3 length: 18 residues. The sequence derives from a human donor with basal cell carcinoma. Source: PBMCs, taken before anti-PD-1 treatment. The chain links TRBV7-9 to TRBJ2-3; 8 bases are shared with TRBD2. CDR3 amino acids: CASSRELIAGPSTDTQYF. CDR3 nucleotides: TGTGCCAGCAGCCGCGAACTTATAGCGGGACCTAGCACAGATACGCAGTATTTT.